This TCR beta chain was profiled in a study of shared clonotypes between healthy human individuals. CDR1 and CDR2 from the germline V gene are WNHNN and SYGVQD (reference sequence). Trimming took 2 bases from V and 5 from J, leaving 15 bases between them. The CDR3 is made up of 15 amino acids. Assay execution took place at the deep level. TCRdb's copy holds only in-frame clones and misses some; the assay was immunoSEQ multiplex PCR. Here the sample spans under 750,000 clones, approximately 77% being singletons. Broader study findings: Larger richness was generally estimated for naive than memory subsets.

Details on this clone: The antigen remains unidentified.

Donors comprised only Caucasian adults living in Nashville, Tennessee. The TCR sequence derives from a woman in her thirties in good health. Material: memory CD4+ T cells sorted from blood. The subset is: CD45RA-negative fraction. The V call is TRBV10-1, the J call TRBJ2-5; D might be TRBD1 (6 bases). The CDR3 is CASSETPQGTETQYF. CDR3 in DNA: TGCGCCAGCAGTGAGACCCCACAGGGCACCGAGACCCAGTACTTC.